A selection of T cell receptor beta chains follows, all from one sample in a study of blood T cell repertoires in COVID-19. The table came from immunoSEQ multiplex PCR; TCRdb's copy has only in-frame clones and leaves some out. This table has about 500,000 clones, roughly nine tenths appearing once. Sequenced material: PBMCs or T cells enriched from blood (not recorded which). The receptors stem from a woman under 30 who had recovered from COVID-19. CDR3s include the opening cysteine and the closing phenylalanine or tryptophan. The D gene is left open where the match is weak. The size of a clone is reported for some rows only, either as once, few or many, or as a class for expanded clones.

abundance: -; d_gene: -; v_gene: TRBV7-2; j_gene: TRBJ1-2; CDR3nt: TGTGCCAGCAGCTTTGTCAACTCTATTTACACCTTC; CDR3aa: CASSFVNSIYTF
abundance: once; d_gene: TRBD1; v_gene: TRBV28; j_gene: TRBJ1-2; CDR3nt: TGTGCCAGCAGTTTCAGGGGGCTCGACTATGGCTACACCTTC; CDR3aa: CASSFRGLDYGYTF
abundance: -; d_gene: -; v_gene: TRBV28; j_gene: TRBJ1-1; CDR3nt: TGTGCCAGCATTGGACAGTCGAACACTGAAGCTTTCTTT; CDR3aa: CASIGQSNTEAFF
abundance: -; d_gene: TRBD1; v_gene: TRBV30; j_gene: TRBJ1-2; CDR3nt: TGTGCCTGGAGTGTACAGGGGACTGGTGGCTACACCTTC; CDR3aa: CAWSVQGTGGYTF
abundance: -; d_gene: -; v_gene: TRBV18; j_gene: TRBJ1-1; CDR3nt: TGTGCCAGCTCACCCGGGGGGCTACTGAACACTGAAGCTTTCTTT; CDR3aa: CASSPGGLLNTEAFF
abundance: -; d_gene: -; v_gene: TRBV7-6; j_gene: TRBJ1-5; CDR3nt: TGTGCCAGCAGCTTAGCGAGCTGGGGCGGGAATAGCAATCAGCCCCAGCATTTT; CDR3aa: CASSLASWGGNSNQPQHF
abundance: -; d_gene: -; v_gene: TRBV5-5; j_gene: TRBJ1-2; CDR3nt: TGTGCCAGCAGCTCCCTAGATTCTTATGGCTACACCTTC; CDR3aa: CASSSLDSYGYTF
abundance: -; d_gene: -; v_gene: TRBV30; j_gene: TRBJ2-7; CDR3nt: TGTGCCTGGAGTGGTGGAAGGGGCGGGACCTACGAGCAGTACTTC; CDR3aa: CAWSGGRGGTYEQYF
abundance: -; d_gene: TRBD2; v_gene: TRBV28; j_gene: TRBJ2-7; CDR3nt: TGTGCCAGTTCCTCTCCACGGCGGGGGACCTACGAGCAGTACTTC; CDR3aa: CASSSPRRGTYEQYF
abundance: -; d_gene: -; v_gene: TRBV3-1/TRBV3-2; j_gene: TRBJ1-2; CDR3nt: TGTGCCAGCAGCCAAGCGGGGGGGGACTATGGCTACACCTTC; CDR3aa: CASSQAGGDYGYTF
abundance: -; d_gene: TRBD1; v_gene: TRBV10-3; j_gene: TRBJ1-4; CDR3nt: TGTGCCATCGGCTCTACAGGGGTTGAGGCTAATGAAAAACTGTTTTTT; CDR3aa: CAIGSTGVEANEKLFF
abundance: -; d_gene: TRBD2; v_gene: TRBV2; j_gene: TRBJ2-5; CDR3nt: TGTGCCAGCACCCTGGGGGACTATCCTCCCGCAGAGACCCAGTACTTC; CDR3aa: CASTLGDYPPAETQYF
abundance: -; d_gene: TRBD1; v_gene: TRBV30; j_gene: TRBJ2-5; CDR3nt: TGTGCCTGGAGTGTAGATAGGGGGCGAGAGACCCAGTACTTC; CDR3aa: CAWSVDRGRETQYF
abundance: -; d_gene: TRBD1; v_gene: TRBV19; j_gene: TRBJ1-1; CDR3nt: TGTGCCAGTAGTTCGACCCCGACAGGGCGGGGTGAAGCTTTCTTT; CDR3aa: CASSSTPTGRGEAFF
abundance: -; d_gene: TRBD2; v_gene: TRBV18; j_gene: TRBJ2-5; CDR3nt: TGTGCCAGCTCACCCCGGGGACTAGCGGGGGAGAAGACCCAGTACTTC; CDR3aa: CASSPRGLAGEKTQYF
abundance: -; d_gene: TRBD1; v_gene: TRBV6-7; j_gene: TRBJ1-4; CDR3nt: TGTGCCAGCAGTTCCCTCGGGACAGGGGGAGAAAAACTGTTTTTT; CDR3aa: CASSSLGTGGEKLFF
abundance: once; d_gene: TRBD1; v_gene: TRBV6-5; j_gene: TRBJ2-3; CDR3nt: TGTGCCACACTACAGGGGGCGGGAGATACGCAGTATTTT; CDR3aa: CATLQGAGDTQYF
abundance: -; d_gene: TRBD2; v_gene: TRBV11-1; j_gene: TRBJ2-5; CDR3nt: TGTGCCAGCAGCTTAGGGACTAGATATCAAGAGACCCAGTACTTC; CDR3aa: CASSLGTRYQETQYF
abundance: -; d_gene: -; v_gene: TRBV3-1/TRBV3-2; j_gene: TRBJ1-4; CDR3nt: TGTGCCAGCAGCCAAGATAGTACGGGTAATGAAAAACTGTTTTTT; CDR3aa: CASSQDSTGNEKLFF
abundance: -; d_gene: -; v_gene: TRBV11-2; j_gene: TRBJ2-1; CDR3nt: TGTGCCAGCAGCTTAGATCCAGGGGTGGGGGATGAGCAGTTCTTC; CDR3aa: CASSLDPGVGDEQFF
abundance: -; d_gene: -; v_gene: TRBV6-6; j_gene: TRBJ2-3; CDR3nt: TGTGCCAGCACAGGTAGCGGAAAACCAAACACAGATACGCAGTATTTT; CDR3aa: CASTGSGKPNTDTQYF
abundance: -; d_gene: -; v_gene: TRBV30; j_gene: TRBJ1-1; CDR3nt: TGTGCCTGGAGTGTTACCCTGAGGGTGCCTAGGAACACTGAAGCTTTCTTT; CDR3aa: CAWSVTLRVPRNTEAFF
abundance: -; d_gene: TRBD1; v_gene: TRBV25-1; j_gene: TRBJ1-2; CDR3nt: TGTGCCAGCAGTGAATTATTCGGACAGGGATCTGGCTACACCTTC; CDR3aa: CASSELFGQGSGYTF
abundance: -; d_gene: TRBD1; v_gene: TRBV4-1; j_gene: TRBJ1-4; CDR3nt: TGCGCCAGCAGCCAACAAGGGGGCGAAGGTGAAAAACTGTTTTTT; CDR3aa: CASSQQGGEGEKLFF
abundance: -; d_gene: -; v_gene: TRBV7-2; j_gene: TRBJ2-7; CDR3nt: TGTGCCAGCAGCTTTCTGTCTGGGGCCGACGAGCAGTACTTC; CDR3aa: CASSFLSGADEQYF
abundance: -; d_gene: -; v_gene: TRBV5-4; j_gene: TRBJ1-2; CDR3nt: TGTGCCAGCAGCGACTACACCCGGGCTGAGGGCTACACCTTC; CDR3aa: CASSDYTRAEGYTF
abundance: -; d_gene: -; v_gene: TRBV11-3; j_gene: TRBJ2-1; CDR3nt: TGTGCCAGCAGTTACCTAGGACTGGTCAATGAGCAGTTCTTC; CDR3aa: CASSYLGLVNEQFF
abundance: few; d_gene: TRBD2; v_gene: TRBV5-1; j_gene: TRBJ2-1; CDR3nt: TGCGCCAGCAGCTTGTTAGCGGGGAGCTCCTACAATGAGCAGTTCTTC; CDR3aa: CASSLLAGSSYNEQFF